The 4 T cell receptor beta chains in this list originate from one sample, sequenced in a study of post-analysis software for immune sequencing data. General study findings and limits: Five or six TRBV segments, TRBV5-6, TRBV5-1 and TRBV20-1 among them, were found more frequent in patients than controls.

Sequencing libraries made from TCR beta cDNA carried unique molecular identifiers. TCRdb re-analysed the PCR reads in MiXCR, keeping a single row per CDR3 protein. The sample lists around 250,000 distinct CDR3 sequences, approximately 34% occurring once. These receptors have no known antigen. Sequenced: blood. These receptors were taken from a girl between 5 and 17 years old with multiple sclerosis.

The chain links TRBV5-6 to TRBJ2-7; no definite D call. This CDR3 has 13 residues. Between the trimmed V and J ends, which lost 2 bases and 1 base, there was a span of 7 bases. CDR1 SGHDT and CDR2 YYEEEE come from the germline V gene. Here the CDR3 DNA reads TGTGCCAGCAGCTTATATGGATCCTACGAGCAGTACTTC. It yields the protein CASSLYGSYEQYF.

Many counts were recorded for this clonotype. The CDR3 DNA is TGTGCCAGCAGCCAAGATCCAATCGTCTCTGGGGCCAACGTCCTGACTTTC. The encoded protein is CASSQDPIVSGANVLTF. V gene TRBV3-1 combines with J gene TRBJ2-6, with D uncertain. V lost 0 bases, J lost 0 bases, and 9 bases lay in between. CDR1 is LGHDT, CDR2 YNNKEL, per germline (reference sequence). CDR3 length: 17 residues.

As to this clonotype: A junction end diverges from the germline sequence, so it may reflect a read error. This rearrangement joins TRBV3-1 to TRBJ2-1; TRBD2 matches 12 bases. The germline gives CDR1 LGHDT, CDR2 YNNKEL (reference sequence). The CDR3 totals 13 residues. The CDR3: CAGATSGGNEQFF. The DNA for the CDR3 is TGTGCCGGCGCGACTAGCGGGGGAAATGAACAGTTCTTC.

This clonotype was recorded many times. J is TRBJ2-5 and V is TRBV6-6, with D unresolved. V gave up 6 bases and J gave up 2 bases, with 10 bases separating them. This CDR3 spans 13 amino acids. From germline, CDR1 is MNHNY and CDR2 SVGAGI (reference sequence). CDR3 sequence: CASRPDGQETQYF. CDR3 nucleotide sequence: TGTGCCAGCAGACCAGACGGGCAAGAGACCCAGTACTTC.